This T cell receptor beta chain derives from a study of T-cell reconstitution after alpha-beta-depleted transplantation in children. Study-wide results and caveats: At one year after transplant, newly produced T cells mostly accounted for T-cell counts and diversity. Recipient T cells and thymic progenitors that survived were the source of the high TCRbeta diversity seen at day 60 in some patients. There were reportedly several hundred expanded graft clones from which alpha-beta T cells came about two months after transplant.

The germline V and J ends were trimmed by 1 base and 1 base, with 14 bases remaining between them. Per germline, CDR1 SGHKS and CDR2 YYEKEE (reference sequence). The CDR3 loop spans 16 amino acids. There are a few counts of this clonotype. Antigen unknown. Unique molecular identifiers were built into the TCRbeta library. TCRdb re-called the PCR reads with MiXCR, one entry per CDR3 protein. Among approximately 500,000 distinct CDR3 sequences listed, roughly a quarter were seen once. Here the sequenced sample was PBMCs, taken before TCRalphabeta/CD19-depleted stem cell transplant. The chain couples TRBV5-5 to TRBJ2-5; D is unresolved. This sequence originates from a boy under three years old with Wiskott-Aldrich syndrome, due to receive a stem cell transplant. The chain's CDR3 is CASSLLPLPRQETQYF. The DNA of the CDR3 is TGTGCCAGCAGCTTGCTACCCTTACCACGCCAAGAGACCCAGTACTTC. The full variable domain, in which reference TRBV5-5 and TRBJ2-5 provide the parts outside the CDR3, is DAGVTQSPTHLIKTRGQQVTLRCSPISGHKSVSWYQQVLGQGPQFIFQYYEKEERGRGNFPDRFSARQFPNYSSELNVNALLLGDSALYLCASSLLPLPRQETQYFGPGTRLLVL.